Only a few counts were recorded for the clone carrying this T cell receptor (beta chain). Antigen: not known. Germline-derived CDR1 and CDR2 are SEHNR and FQNEAQ (reference sequence). The CDR3 length is 15 residues. V lost 2 bases and J lost 4; bases outside the gene matches: 4. TCRB transcripts that were expressed got sequenced, as all of the isolated RNA had been reverse transcribed. The assay was immunoSEQ multiplex PCR, and TCRdb's table has in-frame clones only and misses some. The sample records around 120,000 clones, 17% being singletons. This specimen belongs to a study of beta chain features in type 1 diabetes. Overall study context: Cell yields, gender and age were similar in healthy donors and patients. Whole-study findings and limits: Patients with Type 1 diabetes showed moderately but significantly shorter TCRB CDR3s in all four CD4+ subsets. Patients with type 1 diabetes carried fewer insertions and had more deletions at their VDJ junctions.

This clonotype was obtained from a man younger than 35 with type 1 diabetes. Sequencing was carried out using central memory CD4+ T cells from blood. The chain has TRBV7-9 and TRBJ2-7; 11 nucleotides line up with TRBD2. Written as DNA, the CDR3 is TGTGCCAGCAGCTTACTAGCGGGAGGAGGGTACGAGCAGTACTTC. Its translation: CASSLLAGGGYEQYF.